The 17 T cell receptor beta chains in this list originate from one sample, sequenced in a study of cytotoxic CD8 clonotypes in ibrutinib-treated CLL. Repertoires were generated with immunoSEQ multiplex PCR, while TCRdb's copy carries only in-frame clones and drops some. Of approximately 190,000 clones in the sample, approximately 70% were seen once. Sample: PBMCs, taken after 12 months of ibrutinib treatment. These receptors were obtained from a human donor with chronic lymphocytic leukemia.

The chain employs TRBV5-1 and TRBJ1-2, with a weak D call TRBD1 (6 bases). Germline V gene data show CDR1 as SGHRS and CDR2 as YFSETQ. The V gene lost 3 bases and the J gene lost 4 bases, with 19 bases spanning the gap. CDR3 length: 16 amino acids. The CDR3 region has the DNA TGCGCCAGCAGCTCAGATCAGGGGATATTTCGCTATGGCTACACCTTC. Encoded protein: CASSSDQGIFRYGYTF.

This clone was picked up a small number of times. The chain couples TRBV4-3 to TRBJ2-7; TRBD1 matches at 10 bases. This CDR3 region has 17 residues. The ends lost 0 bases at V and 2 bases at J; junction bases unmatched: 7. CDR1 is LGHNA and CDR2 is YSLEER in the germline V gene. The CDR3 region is CASSQEPSGTGAYEQYF. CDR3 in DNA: TGCGCCAGCAGCCAAGAGCCCTCGGGGACAGGGGCCTACGAGCAGTACTTC.

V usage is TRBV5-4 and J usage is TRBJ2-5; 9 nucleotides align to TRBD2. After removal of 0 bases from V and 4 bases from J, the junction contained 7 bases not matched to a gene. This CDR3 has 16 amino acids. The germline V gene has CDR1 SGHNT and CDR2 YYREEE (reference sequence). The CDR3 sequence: CASSLDSGSGGETQYF. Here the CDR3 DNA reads TGTGCCAGCAGCTTGGATAGCGGGAGTGGTGGAGAGACCCAGTACTTC.

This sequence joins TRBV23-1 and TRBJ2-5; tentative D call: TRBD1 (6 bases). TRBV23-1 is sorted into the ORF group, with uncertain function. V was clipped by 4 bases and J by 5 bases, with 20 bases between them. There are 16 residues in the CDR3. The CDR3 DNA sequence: TGCGCCAGCAGTCTTAATCGGCAGGGGAGAGGGGAGACCCAGTACTTC. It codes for CASSLNRQGRGETQYF.

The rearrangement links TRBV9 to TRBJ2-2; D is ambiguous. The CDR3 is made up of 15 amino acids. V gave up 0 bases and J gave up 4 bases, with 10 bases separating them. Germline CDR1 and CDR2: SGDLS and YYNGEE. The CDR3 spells CASSVAGVATGELFF. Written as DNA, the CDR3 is TGTGCCAGCAGCGTAGCGGGTGTGGCCACCGGGGAGCTGTTTTTT.

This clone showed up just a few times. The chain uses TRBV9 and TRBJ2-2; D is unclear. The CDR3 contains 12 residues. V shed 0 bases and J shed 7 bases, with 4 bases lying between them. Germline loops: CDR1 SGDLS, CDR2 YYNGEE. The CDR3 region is CASSVVDGELFF. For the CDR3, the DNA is TGTGCCAGCAGCGTAGTCGACGGGGAGCTGTTTTTT.

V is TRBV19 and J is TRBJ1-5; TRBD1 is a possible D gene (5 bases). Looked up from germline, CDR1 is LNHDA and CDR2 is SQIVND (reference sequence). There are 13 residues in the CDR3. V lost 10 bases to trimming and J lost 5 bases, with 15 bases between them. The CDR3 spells CATRREVDQPQHF. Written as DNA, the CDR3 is TGTGCCACGCGCAGGGAGGTGGATCAGCCCCAGCATTTT.

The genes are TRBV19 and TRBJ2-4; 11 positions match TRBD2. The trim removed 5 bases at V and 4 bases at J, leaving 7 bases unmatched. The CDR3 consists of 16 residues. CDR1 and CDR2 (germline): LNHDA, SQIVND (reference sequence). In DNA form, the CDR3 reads TGTGCCAGTAGTTTCTGGGGACTAGCGGAAAAAAACATTCAGTACTTC. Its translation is CASSFWGLAEKNIQYF. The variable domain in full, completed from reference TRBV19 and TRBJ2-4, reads DGGITQSPKYLFRKEGQNVTLSCEQNLNHDAMYWYRQDPGQGLRLIYYSQIVNDFQKGDIAEGYSVSREKKESFPLTVTSAQKNPTAFYLCASSFWGLAEKNIQYFGAGTRLSVL.

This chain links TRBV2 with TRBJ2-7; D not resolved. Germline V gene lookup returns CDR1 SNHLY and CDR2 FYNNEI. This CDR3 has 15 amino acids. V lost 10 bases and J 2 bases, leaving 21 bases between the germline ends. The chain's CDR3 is CANSPPRTRAYEQYF. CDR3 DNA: TGTGCCAACTCACCTCCCCGGACGCGTGCCTACGAGCAGTACTTC. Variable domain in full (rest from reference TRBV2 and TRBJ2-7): EPEVTQTPSHQVTQMGQEVILRCVPISNHLYFYWYRQILGQKVEFLVSFYNNEISEKSEIFDDQFSVERPDGSNFTLKIRSTKLEDSAMYFCANSPPRTRAYEQYFGPGTRLTVT.

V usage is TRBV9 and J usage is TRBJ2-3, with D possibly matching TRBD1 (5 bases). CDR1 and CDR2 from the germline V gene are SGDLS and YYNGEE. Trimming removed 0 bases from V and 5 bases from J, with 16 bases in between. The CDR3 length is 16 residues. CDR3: CASSVVLGPGQDTQYF. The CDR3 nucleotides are TGTGCCAGCAGCGTAGTATTGGGGCCCGGCCAAGATACGCAGTATTTT. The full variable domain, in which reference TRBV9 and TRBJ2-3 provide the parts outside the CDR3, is DSGVTQTPKHLITATGQRVTLRCSPRSGDLSVYWYQQSLDQGLQFLIQYYNGEERAKGNILERFSAQQFPDLHSELNLSSLELGDSALYFCASSVVLGPGQDTQYFGPGTRLTVL.

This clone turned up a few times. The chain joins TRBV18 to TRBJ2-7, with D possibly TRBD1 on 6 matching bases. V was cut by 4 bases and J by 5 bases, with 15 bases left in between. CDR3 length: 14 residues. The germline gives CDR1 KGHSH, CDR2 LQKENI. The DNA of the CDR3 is TGTGCCAGCTCACTCTGGGCAGGGGTCCACGAGCAGTACTTC. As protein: CASSLWAGVHEQYF.

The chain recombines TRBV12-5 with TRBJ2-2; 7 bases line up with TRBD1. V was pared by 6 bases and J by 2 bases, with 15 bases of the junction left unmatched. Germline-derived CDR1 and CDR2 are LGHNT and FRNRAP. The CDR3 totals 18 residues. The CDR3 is CASGYLSQGDDNTGELFF. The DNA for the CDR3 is TGTGCTAGTGGCTACCTGTCGCAGGGGGACGATAACACCGGGGAGCTGTTTTTT.

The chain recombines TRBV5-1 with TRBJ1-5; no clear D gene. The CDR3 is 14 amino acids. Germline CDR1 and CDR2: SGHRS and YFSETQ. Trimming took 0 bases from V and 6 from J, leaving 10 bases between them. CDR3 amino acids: CASSLGGEGQPQHF. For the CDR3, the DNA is TGCGCCAGCAGCTTGGGTGGGGAGGGTCAGCCCCAGCATTTT.

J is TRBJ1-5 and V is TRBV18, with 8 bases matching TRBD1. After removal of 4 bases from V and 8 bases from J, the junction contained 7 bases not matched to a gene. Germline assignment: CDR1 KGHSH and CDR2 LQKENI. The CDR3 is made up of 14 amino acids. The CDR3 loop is CASSRRQGWEPQHF. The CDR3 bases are TGTGCCAGCTCACGACGACAGGGGTGGGAGCCCCAGCATTTT.

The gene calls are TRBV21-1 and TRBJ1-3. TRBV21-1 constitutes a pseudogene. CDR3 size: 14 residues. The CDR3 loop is CASKQNLAGNTIYF. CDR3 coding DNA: TGTGCCAGCAAACAAAACCTTGCGGGAAACACCATATATTTT.

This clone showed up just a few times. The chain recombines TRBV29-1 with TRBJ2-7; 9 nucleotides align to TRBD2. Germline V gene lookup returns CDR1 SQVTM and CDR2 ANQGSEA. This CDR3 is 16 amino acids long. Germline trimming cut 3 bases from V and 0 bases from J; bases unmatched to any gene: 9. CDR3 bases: TGCAGCGTTGATAAGGGGGTAGCGGGGGCCTCCTACGAGCAGTACTTC. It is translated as CSVDKGVAGASYEQYF.

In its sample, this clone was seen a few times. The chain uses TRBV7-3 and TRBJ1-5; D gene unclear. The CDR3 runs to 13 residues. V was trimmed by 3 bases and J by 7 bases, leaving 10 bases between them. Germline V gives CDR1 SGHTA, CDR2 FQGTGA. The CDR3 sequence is CASSFWEGQPQHF. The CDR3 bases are TGTGCCAGCAGCTTTTGGGAGGGACAGCCCCAGCATTTT.